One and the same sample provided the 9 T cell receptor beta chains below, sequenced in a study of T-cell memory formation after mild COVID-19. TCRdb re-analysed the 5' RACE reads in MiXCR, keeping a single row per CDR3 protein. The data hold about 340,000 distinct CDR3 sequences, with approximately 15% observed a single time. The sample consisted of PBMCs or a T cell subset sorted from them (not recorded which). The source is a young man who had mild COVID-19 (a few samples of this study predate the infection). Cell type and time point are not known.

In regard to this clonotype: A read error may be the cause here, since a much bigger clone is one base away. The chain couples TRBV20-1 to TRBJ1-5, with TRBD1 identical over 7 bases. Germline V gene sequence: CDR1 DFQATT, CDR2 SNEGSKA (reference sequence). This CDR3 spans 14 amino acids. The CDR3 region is CSASRTTGSGPQNF. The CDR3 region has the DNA TGCAGTGCTAGCCGCACGACAGGGAGTGGGCCCCAGAATTTT.

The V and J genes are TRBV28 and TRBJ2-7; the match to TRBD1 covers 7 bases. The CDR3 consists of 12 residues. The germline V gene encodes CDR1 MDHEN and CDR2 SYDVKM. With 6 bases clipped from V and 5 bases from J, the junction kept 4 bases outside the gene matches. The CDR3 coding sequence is TGTGCCAGCAGCATGACAGGGAACGAGCAGTACGTC. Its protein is CASSMTGNEQYV.

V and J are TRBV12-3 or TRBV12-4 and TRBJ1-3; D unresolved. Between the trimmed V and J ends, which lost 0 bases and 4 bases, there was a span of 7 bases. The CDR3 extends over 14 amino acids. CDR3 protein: CASSLAATGNTIYF. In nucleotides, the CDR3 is TGTGCCAGCAGTTTAGCGGCAACAGGAAACACCATATATTTT.

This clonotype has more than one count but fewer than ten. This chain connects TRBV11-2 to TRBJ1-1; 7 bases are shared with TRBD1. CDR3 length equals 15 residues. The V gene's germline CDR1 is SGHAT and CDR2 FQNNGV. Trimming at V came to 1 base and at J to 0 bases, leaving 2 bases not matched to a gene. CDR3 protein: CASSLVTGVNTEAFF. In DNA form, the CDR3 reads TGTGCCAGCAGCTTAGTCACAGGGGTGAACACTGAAGCTTTCTTT.

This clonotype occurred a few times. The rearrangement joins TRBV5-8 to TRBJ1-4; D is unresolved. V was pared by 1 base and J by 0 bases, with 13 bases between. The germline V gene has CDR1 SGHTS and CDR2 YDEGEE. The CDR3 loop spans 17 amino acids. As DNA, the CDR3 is TGTGCCAGCAGCTTGTTCGAGGGTAGATCAACTAATGAAAAACTGTTTTTT. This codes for CASSLFEGRSTNEKLFF.

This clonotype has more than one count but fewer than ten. The CDR3: CASSRNREDEKLFF. The DNA of the CDR3 is TGTGCCAGCAGCCGAAACAGGGAAGATGAAAAACTGTTTTTT. The genes are TRBV12-3 or TRBV12-4 and TRBJ1-4; D perhaps matches TRBD1 (6 bases). This CDR3 has 14 amino acids. Trimming removed 6 bases from V and 6 bases from J, with 14 bases in between.

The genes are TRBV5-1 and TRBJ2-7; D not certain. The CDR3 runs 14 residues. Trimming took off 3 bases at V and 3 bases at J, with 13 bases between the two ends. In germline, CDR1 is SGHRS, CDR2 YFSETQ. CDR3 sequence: CASSSESQRYEQYF. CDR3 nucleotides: TGCGCCAGCAGCTCTGAGAGCCAGCGCTACGAGCAGTACTTC.

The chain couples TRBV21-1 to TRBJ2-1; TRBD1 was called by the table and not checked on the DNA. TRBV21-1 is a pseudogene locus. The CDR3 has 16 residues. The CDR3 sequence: CASIILSGTGFNEQFF. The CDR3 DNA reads TGTGCCAGCATTATACTTTCCGGGACAGGATTCAATGAGCAGTTCTTC.

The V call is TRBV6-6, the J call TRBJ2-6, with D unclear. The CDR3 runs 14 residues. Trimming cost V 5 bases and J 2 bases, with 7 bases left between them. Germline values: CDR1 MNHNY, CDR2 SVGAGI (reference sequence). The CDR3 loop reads CASSSPPGANVLTF. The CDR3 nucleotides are TGTGCCAGCAGTAGCCCCCCTGGGGCCAACGTCCTGACTTTC.